These T cell receptor beta chains were read from a single sample in a study of blood T cell repertoires in COVID-19. The assay was immunoSEQ multiplex PCR, and TCRdb's table has in-frame clones only and misses some. The data contain about 140,000 clones, 70% to 90% of them singletons. Material: peripheral blood. The receptors stem from a man in his sixties or seventies with acute or convalescent COVID-19. Each CDR3 is given with its conserved first and last residue.

v_gene	j_gene	CDR3aa
TRBV3-1/TRBV3-2	TRBJ1-4	CASSFTGLNEKLFF
TRBV7-9	TRBJ1-2	CASSPGQASYGYTF
TRBV28	TRBJ2-7	CASSPRWGQGDEQYF
TRBV7-2	TRBJ1-5	CASSGASNQPQHF
TRBV28	TRBJ2-5	CASRDIEETQYF
TRBV6-6	TRBJ1-1	CASSYSTGKNTEAFF
TRBV3-1/TRBV3-2	TRBJ2-1	CASSQGETSGRNNEQFF
TRBV9	TRBJ1-1	CASSPPGREDTEAFF
TRBV5-1	TRBJ2-1	CASSSVRASYNEQFF
TRBV28	TRBJ1-5	CASSLVGNQPQHF
TRBV6-6	TRBJ1-5	CASSPGGRNQPQHF
TRBV29-1	TRBJ2-1	CSVETGEFYNEQFF
TRBV2	TRBJ1-4	CASRGRQGNEKLFF
TRBV2	TRBJ2-2	CASSETIAGARELFF
TRBV24-1	TRBJ2-2	CATPLNTGELFF
TRBV3-1/TRBV3-2	TRBJ1-5	CASSITGRDQPQHF
TRBV2	TRBJ2-5	CASSQGLAGGQETQYF
TRBV10-3	TRBJ2-5	CAISPAGRGQETQYF
TRBV9	TRBJ2-5	CASSPGLAGGGETQYF
TRBV5-6	TRBJ1-2	CASSLRQVNYGYTF
TRBV30	TRBJ2-1	CAWSVPGSGYNEQFF
TRBV5-6	TRBJ2-2	CASSLGDNGELFF
TRBV28	TRBJ2-2	CASRSDRNTGELFF
TRBV19	TRBJ2-7	CASSTSRSYEQYF
TRBV27	TRBJ2-7	CASSEGTGGFYEQYF
TRBV7-9	TRBJ1-2	CASSYSSGAGNYGYTF
TRBV27	TRBJ2-1	CASSQTGGYYNEQFF
TRBV6-5	TRBJ1-6	CASSWDRGHNSALHF
TRBV19	TRBJ1-5	CASTPTWAGYSNQPQHF
TRBV6-9	TRBJ1-5	CASSYYQGELYSNQPQHF
TRBV29-1	TRBJ2-7	CSVDKGYEQYF
TRBV9	TRBJ1-2	CASSLDGDYGYTF
TRBV19	TRBJ1-4	CASSIRVDEKLFF
TRBV5-4	TRBJ1-2	CASSLTTGTSYGYTF
TRBV5-1	TRBJ2-2	CASSLLTGPNTGELFF
TRBV19	TRBJ2-1	CASSKDRNNEQFF
TRBV7-9	TRBJ2-3	CASSRREVDTQYF
TRBV9	TRBJ2-2	CASSARTGTTGELFF
TRBV13	TRBJ2-5	CASSLGGRRQETQYF
TRBV28	TRBJ2-7	CATINGRNPYEQYF
TRBV6-6	TRBJ2-7	CASSYSSAGSEEQYF